These T cell receptor beta chains were read from a single sample in a study of blood T cells in healthy people across ages. TCRdb re-called the 5' RACE reads through MiXCR, storing one row per CDR3 protein. The sample lists 800,000 to 950,000 distinct CDR3 sequences; under 50% were seen once. The specimen was blood. Every receptor here comes from a man in his thirties or forties in good health. The CDR3 runs from the conserved cysteine through the conserved F or W. A D gene is named only where the DNA matches it firmly. Clone sizes are given selectively: once, few, many, or a class where the clone is expanded.

d_gene	abundance	j_gene	v_gene	CDR3nt	CDR3aa
TRBD1	few	TRBJ2-3	TRBV20-1	TGCAGTGCTCCGACAGGGGCAGATACGCAGTATTTT	CSAPTGADTQYF
NA	NA	TRBJ2-1	TRBV29-1	TGCAGCGTTGAAGTCGGGACCCTGTGGAATGAGCAGTTCTTC	CSVEVGTLWNEQFF
NA	once	TRBJ1-1	TRBV5-1	TGCGCCAGCAGCTTATTTGGCCCCTCTCCCTCCATTGCGATAAACACTGAAGCTTTCTTT	CASSLFGPSPSIAINTEAFF
NA	few	TRBJ2-7	TRBV20-1	TGCAGTGCGTCTTCACAGGGTAAAGGGACCTACGAGCAGTACTTC	CSASSQGKGTYEQYF
TRBD1	NA	TRBJ1-2	TRBV28	TGTGCCAGCAGTCAAGGGCCAGGGGGCTATGGCTACACCTTC	CASSQGPGGYGYTF
NA	NA	TRBJ2-2	TRBV29-1	TGCAGCGTGGAGACTCTCACAGGGACCGGGGAGCTGTTTTTT	CSVETLTGTGELFF
TRBD1	NA	TRBJ2-1	TRBV3-1	TGTGCCAGCAGCCAAGACCGGGACAGTAACAATGAGCAGTTCTTC	CASSQDRDSNNEQFF
NA	NA	TRBJ2-5	TRBV10-3	TGTGCCATCAGTGATCTTGGACAAAACGGGGCCCAGTACTTC	CAISDLGQNGAQYF
NA	NA	TRBJ2-1	TRBV20-1	TGCAGTGCTAGAGACGGGAGACCCTACAATGAGCAGTTCTTC	CSARDGRPYNEQFF
TRBD1	NA	TRBJ1-1	TRBV12-3/TRBV12-4	TGTGCCAGCAGCCGAGGACAGGAATACATGAACACTGAAGCTTTCTTT	CASSRGQEYMNTEAFF
TRBD2	NA	TRBJ2-3	TRBV20-1	TGCAGTGCTAGAGATTCGTGGGGGGGGACAGATACGCAGTATTTT	CSARDSWGGTDTQYF
NA	few	TRBJ2-4	TRBV20-1	TGCAGTGTTAGGCGTGGAGTCACCAGCGGAGCCAAAAACATTCAGTACTTC	CSVRRGVTSGAKNIQYF
NA	NA	TRBJ1-5	TRBV6-2/TRBV6-3	TGTGCCAGCAGTGACCGGACAGACCGCTTGCATTTT	CASSDRTDRLHF
NA	NA	TRBJ1-2	TRBV7-2	TGTGCCAGCAGCCCTCGACAGAACTATGGCTACACCTTC	CASSPRQNYGYTF
NA	NA	TRBJ1-1	TRBV13	TGTGCCAGCAGCTTACGGGGCGCTGGGAGTTGGAACACTGAAGCTTTCTTT	CASSLRGAGSWNTEAFF
NA	NA	TRBJ2-1	TRBV20-1	TGCGGTGCTCTCGGGGAGACCTCGTACAATGAGCAGTTCTTC	CGALGETSYNEQFF
TRBD1	few	TRBJ2-7	TRBV4-1	TGCGCCAGCAGCCAAGGACAGGGGGACGGCTACGAGCAGTACTTC	CASSQGQGDGYEQYF
NA	NA	TRBJ2-5	TRBV3-1	TGTGCCAGCAGCCAAGCAGGCCAGTTGCAAGAGACCCAGTACTTC	CASSQAGQLQETQYF
NA	NA	TRBJ1-1	TRBV11-2	TGTGCCAGCAGCTTCCGCGCGGACACTGAAGCTTTCTTT	CASSFRADTEAFF
NA	NA	TRBJ1-1	TRBV2	TGTGCCAGCAGTGTAACCCCCCAGACTGAAGCTTTCTTT	CASSVTPQTEAFF
TRBD1	NA	TRBJ1-2	TRBV7-2	TGTGCCAGCAGCACCAGACAGGGGTCGTTCTATGGCTACACCTTC	CASSTRQGSFYGYTF
TRBD1	NA	TRBJ1-1	TRBV12-3/TRBV12-4	TGTGCCAGCAGTTTACTTAGGGGGCAGCGGAACACTGAAGCTTTCTTT	CASSLLRGQRNTEAFF
NA	NA	TRBJ2-7	TRBV6-5	TGTGCCAGCAGTTCTAAGTTGCCGGGACAAGGCTACGAGCAGTACTTC	CASSSKLPGQGYEQYF
NA	NA	TRBJ2-5	TRBV2	TGTGCCAGCAGTGAGAGTTGGGGACAAGAGACCCAGTACTTC	CASSESWGQETQYF
NA	NA	TRBJ2-3	TRBV7-2	TGTGCCAGCAGCTTTTCCGGGAGCCGCACAGATACGCAGTATTTT	CASSFSGSRTDTQYF
TRBD1	many	TRBJ1-2	TRBV7-3	TGTGCCAGCAGTGAAGGACAGGGTTATGGCTACACCTTC	CASSEGQGYGYTF
TRBD2	few	TRBJ2-3	TRBV10-3	TGTGCCATCAGTGAAGGGACTAGCGGGGGTACAGATACGCAGTATTTT	CAISEGTSGGTDTQYF
NA	NA	TRBJ1-5	TRBV6-1	TGTGCCAGCAGTGTCGTCGGCGCGGGGATCCAGCCCCAGCATTTT	CASSVVGAGIQPQHF
TRBD1	NA	TRBJ1-2	TRBV11-2	TGTGCCAGCAGCTTCCCACCGGGACAGGGTACAGGCTACACCTTC	CASSFPPGQGTGYTF
TRBD1	NA	TRBJ2-5	TRBV6-5	TGTGCCAGCAGTGGGGGACAGGGCGAGACCCAGTACTTC	CASSGGQGETQYF
NA	NA	TRBJ2-7	TRBV6-5	TGTGCCAGCAGGATCACAGGGTTATCTCGCTACGAGCAGTACTTC	CASRITGLSRYEQYF
TRBD1	NA	TRBJ2-7	TRBV5-1	TGCGCCAGCAGCCTCCTGGGACAGGGAGACGAGCAGTACTTC	CASSLLGQGDEQYF
NA	NA	TRBJ2-5	TRBV29-1	TGCAGCGTTGAAGATCCAGGGAGCGAGACCCAGTACTTC	CSVEDPGSETQYF